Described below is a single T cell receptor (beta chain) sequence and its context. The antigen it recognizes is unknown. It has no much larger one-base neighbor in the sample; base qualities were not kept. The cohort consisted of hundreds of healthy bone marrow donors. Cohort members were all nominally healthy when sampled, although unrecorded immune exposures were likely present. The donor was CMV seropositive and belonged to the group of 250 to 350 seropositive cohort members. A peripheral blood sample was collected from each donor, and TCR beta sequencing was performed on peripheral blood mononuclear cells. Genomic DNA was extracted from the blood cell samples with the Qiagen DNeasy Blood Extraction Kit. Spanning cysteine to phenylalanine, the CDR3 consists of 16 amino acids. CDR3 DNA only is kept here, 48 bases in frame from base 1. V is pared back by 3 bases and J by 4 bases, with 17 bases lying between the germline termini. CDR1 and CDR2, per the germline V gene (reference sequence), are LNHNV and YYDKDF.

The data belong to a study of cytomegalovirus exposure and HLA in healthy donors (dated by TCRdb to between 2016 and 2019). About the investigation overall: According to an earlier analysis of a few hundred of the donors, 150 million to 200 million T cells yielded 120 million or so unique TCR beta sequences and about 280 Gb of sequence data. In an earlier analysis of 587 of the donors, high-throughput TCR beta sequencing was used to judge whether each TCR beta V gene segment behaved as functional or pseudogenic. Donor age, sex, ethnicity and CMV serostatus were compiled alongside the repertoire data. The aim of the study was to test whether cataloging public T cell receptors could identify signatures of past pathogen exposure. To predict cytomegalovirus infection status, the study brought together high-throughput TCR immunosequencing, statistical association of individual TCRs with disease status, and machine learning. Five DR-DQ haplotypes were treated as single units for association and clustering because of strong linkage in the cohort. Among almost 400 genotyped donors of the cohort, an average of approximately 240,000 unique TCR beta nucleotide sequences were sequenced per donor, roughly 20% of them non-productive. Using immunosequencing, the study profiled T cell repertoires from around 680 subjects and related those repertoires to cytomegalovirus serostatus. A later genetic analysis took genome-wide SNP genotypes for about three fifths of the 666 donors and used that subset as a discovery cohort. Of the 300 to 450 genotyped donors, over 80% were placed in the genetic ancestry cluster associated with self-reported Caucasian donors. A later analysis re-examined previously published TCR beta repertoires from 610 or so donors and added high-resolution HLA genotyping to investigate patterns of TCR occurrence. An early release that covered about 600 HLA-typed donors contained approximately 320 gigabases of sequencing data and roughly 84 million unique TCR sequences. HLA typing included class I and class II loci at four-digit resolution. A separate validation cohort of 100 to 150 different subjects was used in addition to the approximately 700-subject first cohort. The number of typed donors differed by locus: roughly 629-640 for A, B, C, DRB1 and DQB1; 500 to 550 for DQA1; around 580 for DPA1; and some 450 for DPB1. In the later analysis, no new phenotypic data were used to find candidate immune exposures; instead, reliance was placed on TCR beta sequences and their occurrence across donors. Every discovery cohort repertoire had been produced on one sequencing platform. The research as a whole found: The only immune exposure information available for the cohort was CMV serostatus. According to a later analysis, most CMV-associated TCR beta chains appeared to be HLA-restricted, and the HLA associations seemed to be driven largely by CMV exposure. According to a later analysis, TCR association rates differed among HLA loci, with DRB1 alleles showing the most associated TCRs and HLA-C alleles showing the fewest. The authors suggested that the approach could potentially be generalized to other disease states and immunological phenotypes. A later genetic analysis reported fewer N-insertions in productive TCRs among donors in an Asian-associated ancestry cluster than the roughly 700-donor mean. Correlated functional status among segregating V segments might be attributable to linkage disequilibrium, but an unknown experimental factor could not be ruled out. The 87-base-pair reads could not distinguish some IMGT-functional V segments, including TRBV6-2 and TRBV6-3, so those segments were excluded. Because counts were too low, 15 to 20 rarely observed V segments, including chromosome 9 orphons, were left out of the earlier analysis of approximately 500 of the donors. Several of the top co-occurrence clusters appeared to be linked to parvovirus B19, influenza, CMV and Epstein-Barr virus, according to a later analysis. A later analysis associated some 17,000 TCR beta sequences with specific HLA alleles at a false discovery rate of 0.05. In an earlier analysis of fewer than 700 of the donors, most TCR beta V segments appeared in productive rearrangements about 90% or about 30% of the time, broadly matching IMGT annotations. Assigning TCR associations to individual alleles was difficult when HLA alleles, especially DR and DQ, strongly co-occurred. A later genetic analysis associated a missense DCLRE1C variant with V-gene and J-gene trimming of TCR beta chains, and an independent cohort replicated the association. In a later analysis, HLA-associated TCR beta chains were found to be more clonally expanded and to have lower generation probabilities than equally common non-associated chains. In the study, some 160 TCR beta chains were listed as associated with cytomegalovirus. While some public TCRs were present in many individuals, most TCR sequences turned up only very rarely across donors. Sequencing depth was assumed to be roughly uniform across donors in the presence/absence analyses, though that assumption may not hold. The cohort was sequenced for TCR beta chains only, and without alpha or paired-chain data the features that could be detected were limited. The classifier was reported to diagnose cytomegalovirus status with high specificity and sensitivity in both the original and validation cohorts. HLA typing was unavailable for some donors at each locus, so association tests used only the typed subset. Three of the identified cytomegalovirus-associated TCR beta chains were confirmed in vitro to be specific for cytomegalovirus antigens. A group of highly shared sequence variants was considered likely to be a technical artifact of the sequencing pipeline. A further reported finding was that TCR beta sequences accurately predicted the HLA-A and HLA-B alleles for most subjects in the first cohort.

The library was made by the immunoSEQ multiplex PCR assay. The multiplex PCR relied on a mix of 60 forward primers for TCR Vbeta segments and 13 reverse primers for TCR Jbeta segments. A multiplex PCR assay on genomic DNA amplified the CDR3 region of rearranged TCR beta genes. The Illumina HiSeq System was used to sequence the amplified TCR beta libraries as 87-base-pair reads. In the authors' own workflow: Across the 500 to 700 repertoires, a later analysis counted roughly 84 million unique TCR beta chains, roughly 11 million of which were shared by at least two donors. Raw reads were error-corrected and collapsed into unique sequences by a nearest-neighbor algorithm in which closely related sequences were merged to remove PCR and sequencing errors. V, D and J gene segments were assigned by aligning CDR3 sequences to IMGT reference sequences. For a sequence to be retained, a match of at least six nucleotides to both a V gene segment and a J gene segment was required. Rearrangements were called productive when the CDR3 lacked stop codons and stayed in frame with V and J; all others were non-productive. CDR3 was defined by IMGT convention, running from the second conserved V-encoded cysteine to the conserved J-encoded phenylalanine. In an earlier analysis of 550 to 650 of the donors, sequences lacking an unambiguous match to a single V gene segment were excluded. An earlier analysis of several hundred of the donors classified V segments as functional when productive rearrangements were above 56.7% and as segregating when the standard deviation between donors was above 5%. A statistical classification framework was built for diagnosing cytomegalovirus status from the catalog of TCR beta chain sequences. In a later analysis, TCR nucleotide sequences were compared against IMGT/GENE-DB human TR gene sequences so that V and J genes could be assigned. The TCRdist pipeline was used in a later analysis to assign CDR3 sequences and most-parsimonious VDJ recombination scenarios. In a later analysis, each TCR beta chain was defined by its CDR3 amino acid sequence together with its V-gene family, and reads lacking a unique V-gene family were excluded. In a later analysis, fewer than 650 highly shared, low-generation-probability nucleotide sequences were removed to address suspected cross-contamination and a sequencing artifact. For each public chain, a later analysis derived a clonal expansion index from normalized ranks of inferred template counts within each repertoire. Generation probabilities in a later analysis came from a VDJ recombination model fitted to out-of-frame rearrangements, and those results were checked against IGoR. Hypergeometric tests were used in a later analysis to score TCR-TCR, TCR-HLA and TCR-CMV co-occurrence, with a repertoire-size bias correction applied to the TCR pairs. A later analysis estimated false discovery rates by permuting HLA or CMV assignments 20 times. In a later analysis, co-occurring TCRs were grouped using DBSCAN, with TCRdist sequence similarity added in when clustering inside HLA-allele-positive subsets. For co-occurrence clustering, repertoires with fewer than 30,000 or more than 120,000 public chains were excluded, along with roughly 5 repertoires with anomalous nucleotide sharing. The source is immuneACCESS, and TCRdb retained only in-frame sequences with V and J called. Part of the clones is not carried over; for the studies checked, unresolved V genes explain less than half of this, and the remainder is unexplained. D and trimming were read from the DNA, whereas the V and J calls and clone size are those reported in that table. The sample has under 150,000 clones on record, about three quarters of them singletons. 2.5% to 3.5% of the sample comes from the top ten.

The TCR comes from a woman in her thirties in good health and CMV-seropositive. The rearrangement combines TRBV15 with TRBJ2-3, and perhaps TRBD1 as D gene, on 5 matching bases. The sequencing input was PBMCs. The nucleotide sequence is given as TGTGCCACCAGCAGTTTGGCAGGGAATAGTGCAGATACGCAGTATTTT. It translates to CATSSLAGNSADTQYF.